The clone carrying this TCR beta chain has only a few counts. Data came from immunoSEQ multiplex PCR; TCRdb stores just in-frame clones and leaves some out. Altogether approximately 75,000 clones are present, about 83% being singletons, with the ten largest covering 6.9%. This sample is drawn from a study of blood T cell repertoires in COVID-19. Across the study: Both acute and convalescent COVID-19 samples were obtained from the United States, Italy and Spain.

Patients in Seattle were enrolled during active infection, then followed longitudinally. With 7 bases removed from V and 1 base from J, the gap between germline ends came to 4 bases. In germline, CDR1 is LGHDT, CDR2 YNNKEL (reference sequence). The CDR3 is 12 amino acids. The receptor was derived from a man aged 25 to 40 with COVID-19, enrolled during active disease. The sample taken for sequencing was peripheral blood. This chain uses TRBV3-1 (or the pseudogene TRBV3-2) with TRBJ2-2; D is ambiguous. CDR3 coding DNA: TGTGCCAGCAATATGAACACCGGGGAGCTGTTTTTT. Its protein is CASNMNTGELFF.